The 17 T cell receptor beta chains given below trace back to one sample, sequenced in a study of CD8+CD57+ T cells in acquired aplastic anemia. An expansion of CD8+CD57+ cells by flow cytometry had been shown in patients chosen for sequencing. CDR3 and TCR beta VDJ profiling relied on genomic DNA as the template. TCRdb called the reads again in MiXCR, with one record for every CDR3 protein. The profile shows about 180,000 distinct CDR3 sequences, around 50% of them singletons. The sample comprised sorted CD4+, CD8+, or CD8+CD57+ T cells (not recorded which) from PBMCs. Receptor source: a human donor with aplastic anemia.

The rearrangement links TRBV2 to TRBJ2-1; D possibly corresponds to TRBD2 (5 bases). The CDR3 is made up of 15 amino acids. Germline V lookup: CDR1 SNHLY, CDR2 FYNNEI. With 4 bases removed from V and 0 bases from J, the gap between germline ends came to 10 bases. In DNA, the CDR3 is TGTGCCAGCAGTGTCGGGGTAAGCTCCTACAATGAGCAGTTCTTC. It is translated as CASSVGVSSYNEQFF.

J is TRBJ2-3 and V is TRBV6-2 or TRBV6-3; 8 nucleotides align to TRBD2. The CDR3 is made up of 16 amino acids. Germline V gene sequence: CDR1 MNHEY, CDR2 SVGEGT. The V gene end was trimmed by 4 bases and the J gene end by 0 bases; junction bases not matched to a gene: 6. CDR3 region: CASSSVAGTSTDTQYF. The CDR3 bases are TGTGCCAGCAGTTCTGTAGCGGGGACTAGCACAGATACGCAGTATTTT.

V and J are TRBV19 and TRBJ2-2; D not certain. From germline, CDR1 is LNHDA and CDR2 SQIVND (reference sequence). The CDR3 is 16 amino acids. V lost 5 bases and J 7 bases, leaving 20 bases between the germline ends. The CDR3, as DNA: TGTGCCAGTAGTGCTAGGGTGTTTCCCTCCTACGGGGAGCTGTTTTTT. Translated, it gives CASSARVFPSYGELFF.

The table lists this clonotype with many counts. The rearrangement links TRBV12-3 or TRBV12-4 to TRBJ2-7, with D perhaps being TRBD1 or TRBD2 (7 bases each). V gave up 8 bases and J gave up 1 base, with 15 bases separating them. CDR3 length: 14 residues. This chain's CDR3 is CASRARGGSYEQYF. CDR3 in DNA: TGTGCCAGCCGTGCCAGGGGGGGGTCCTACGAGCAGTACTTC.

V gene TRBV15 combines with J gene TRBJ2-5; a weak D match, TRBD2 (6 bases). The germline V gene has CDR1 LNHNV and CDR2 YYDKDF (reference sequence). The V end was cut by 0 bases, the J end by 4 bases, with 9 bases between. There are 14 residues in the CDR3. The CDR3 DNA sequence: TGTGCCACCAGCAGAGATACGGGAGTAGAGACCCAGTACTTC. Its translation is CATSRDTGVETQYF.

This clonotype was seen once. The V and J genes are TRBV20-1 and TRBJ1-1; 9 bases fit TRBD1. Per germline, CDR1 DFQATT and CDR2 SNEGSKA (reference sequence). The ends lost 3 bases at V and 3 bases at J; junction bases unmatched: 2. The CDR3 loop spans 13 amino acids. CDR3: CSASGDRDTEAFF. The CDR3 DNA is TGCAGTGCTAGTGGGGACAGGGACACTGAAGCTTTCTTT.

This rearrangement joins TRBV2 to TRBJ2-2, with 11 bases that match TRBD1. The CDR3 covers 15 residues. Germline values: CDR1 SNHLY, CDR2 FYNNEI. V lost 6 bases, J lost 3 bases, and 3 bases stayed unmatched. CDR3 amino acids: CASSGQGAYTGELFF. CDR3 coding DNA: TGTGCCAGCAGCGGACAGGGGGCATACACCGGGGAGCTGTTTTTT.

This clonotype was observed many times. The CDR3 region is CSARPSGAMYGYTF. The DNA for the CDR3 is TGCAGTGCTCGTCCTTCGGGGGCTATGTATGGCTACACCTTC. The genes are TRBV20-1 and TRBJ1-2; D perhaps matches TRBD1 (6 bases). Germline-derived CDR1 and CDR2 are DFQATT and SNEGSKA (reference sequence). Trimming pared 5 bases from V and 5 bases from J, leaving 18 bases between. The CDR3 contains 14 residues.

This clonotype was detected many times. The chain combines TRBV5-1 with TRBJ2-3; a weak D match, TRBD2 (5 bases). V was shortened by 0 bases and J by 4 bases, with 12 bases between the two germline ends. Germline CDR1 SGHRS, CDR2 YFSETQ. The CDR3 is 15 residues long. CDR3: CASSLGGFSADTQYF. In nucleotides, the CDR3 is TGCGCCAGCAGCTTGGGCGGTTTTAGCGCAGATACGCAGTATTTT. Together with reference TRBV5-1 and TRBJ2-3, the CDR3 gives the full variable domain: KAGVTQTPRYLIKTRGQQVTLSCSPISGHRSVSWYQQTPGQGLQFLFEYFSETQRNKGNFPGRFSGRQFSNSRSEMNVSTLELGDSALYLCASSLGGFSADTQYFGPGTRLTVL.

The gene calls are TRBV6-4 and TRBJ1-1; D unclear. V was pared by 4 bases and J by 1 base, with 7 bases between. This CDR3 spans 13 amino acids. Germline-derived CDR1 and CDR2 are MRHNA and SNTAGT. CDR3 loop: CASSAEENTEAFF. DNA of the CDR3: TGTGCCAGCAGTGCAGAAGAGAACACTGAAGCTTTCTTT.

The rearrangement joins TRBV6-2 or TRBV6-3 to TRBJ2-1; 9 nucleotides line up with TRBD1. The CDR3 loop spans 18 amino acids. Germline V lookup: CDR1 MNHEY, CDR2 SVGEGT. Germline trimming cut 1 base from V and 6 bases from J; bases unmatched to any gene: 13. CDR3 protein: CASSYFRPGDRVGNEQFF. The CDR3 DNA sequence: TGTGCCAGCAGTTACTTTAGGCCAGGGGACAGGGTAGGCAATGAGCAGTTCTTC.

The table lists this clonotype with many counts. The chain couples TRBV7-3 to TRBJ1-6; 9 bases match TRBD1. Germline values: CDR1 SGHTA, CDR2 FQGTGA. After removal of 5 bases from V and 10 bases from J, the junction contained 6 bases not matched to a gene. This CDR3 comprises 14 residues. The CDR3 region is CASSKQGANSPLHF. The CDR3 coding sequence is TGTGCCAGCAGCAAACAGGGGGCAAACTCACCCCTCCACTTT. Full variable domain (rest looked up from reference TRBV7-3 and TRBJ1-6): GAGVSQTPSNKVTEKGKYVELRCDPISGHTALYWYRQSLGQGPEFLIYFQGTGAADDSGLPNDRFFAVRPEGSVSTLKIQRTERGDSAVYLCASSKQGANSPLHFGNGTRLTVT.

This chain joins TRBV24-1 and TRBJ2-3, with D tentatively TRBD1 or TRBD2 (5 bases each). The germline V and J ends were trimmed by 2 bases and 11 bases, with 13 bases remaining between them. This CDR3 comprises 13 residues. The germline V gene encodes CDR1 KGHDR and CDR2 SFDVKD. CDR3 sequence: CATSDSVVGRQYF. The CDR3 nucleotides read TGTGCCACCAGTGATTCGGTAGTGGGACGGCAGTATTTT.

This clonotype was observed many times. As DNA, the CDR3 is TGTGCCAGCAGTTTACGGCGGGCAGCCGAGCAGTACTTC. This codes for CASSLRRAAEQYF. The chain links TRBV27 to TRBJ2-7; a possible D gene is TRBD2 (5 bases). Germline assignment: CDR1 MNHEY and CDR2 SMNVEV (reference sequence). Trimming took off 2 bases at V and 6 bases at J, with 11 bases between the two ends. This CDR3 has 13 amino acids.

Ten or more counts support this clonotype. V usage is TRBV7-8 and J usage is TRBJ2-1, with D unclear. V lost 0 bases and J 6 bases, leaving 12 bases between the germline ends. Germline V gene lookup returns CDR1 SGHVS and CDR2 FQNEAQ. CDR3 length: 15 amino acids. CDR3 DNA: TGTGCCAGCAGCTTAGCGGGGAACCAGGTCAATGAGCAGTTCTTC. This codes for CASSLAGNQVNEQFF.

The CDR3 sequence is CASSNDRGRGYTF. The CDR3 DNA reads as TGTGCCAGCAGCAATGACAGGGGGCGCGGCTACACCTTC. This chain connects TRBV7-9 to TRBJ1-2; TRBD1 agrees at 10 bases. The CDR3 is 13 residues long. The V segment lost 5 bases and the J segment 8 bases; nucleotides outside the gene matches: 5. Germline CDR1 is SEHNR and CDR2 is FQNEAQ (reference sequence).

The sample holds a few counts of this clonotype. CDR3 region: CASSSRGTPQETQYF. CDR3 coding DNA: TGTGCCAGCAGCTCCCGTGGGACGCCTCAAGAGACCCAGTACTTC. The chain joins TRBV5-6 to TRBJ2-5; D assignment may be TRBD1 or TRBD2 (5 bases each). Trimming shortened V by 3 bases and J by 2 bases, and 14 bases separated the two germline ends. The CDR3 length is 15 residues. Germline-derived CDR1 and CDR2 are SGHDT and YYEEEE. The whole variable domain, remainder taken from reference TRBV5-6 and TRBJ2-5, is DAGVTQSPTHLIKTRGQQVTLRCSPKSGHDTVSWYQQALGQGPQFIFQYYEEEERQRGNFPDRFSGHQFPNYSSELNVNALLLGDSALYLCASSSRGTPQETQYFGPGTRLLVL.